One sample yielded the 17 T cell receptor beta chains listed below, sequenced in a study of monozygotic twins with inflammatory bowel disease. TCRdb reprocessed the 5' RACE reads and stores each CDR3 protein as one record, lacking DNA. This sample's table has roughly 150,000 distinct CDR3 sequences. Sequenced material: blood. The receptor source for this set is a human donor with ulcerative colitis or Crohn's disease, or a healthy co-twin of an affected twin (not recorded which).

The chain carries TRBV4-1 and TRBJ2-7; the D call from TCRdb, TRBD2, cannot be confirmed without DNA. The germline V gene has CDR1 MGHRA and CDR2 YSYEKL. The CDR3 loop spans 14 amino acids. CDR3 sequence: CASSQDGLGYEQYF.

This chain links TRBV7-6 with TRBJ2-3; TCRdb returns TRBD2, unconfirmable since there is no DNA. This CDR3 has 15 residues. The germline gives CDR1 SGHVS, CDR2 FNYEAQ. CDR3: CASSSQRLAGDTQYF.

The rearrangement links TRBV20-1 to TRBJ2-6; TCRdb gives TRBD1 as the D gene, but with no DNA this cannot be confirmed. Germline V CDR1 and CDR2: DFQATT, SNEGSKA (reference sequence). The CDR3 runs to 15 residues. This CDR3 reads CSAVNRGSGANVLTF.

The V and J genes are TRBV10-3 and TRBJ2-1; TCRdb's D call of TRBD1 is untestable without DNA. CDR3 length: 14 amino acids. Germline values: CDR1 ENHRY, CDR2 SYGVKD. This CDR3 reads CAISATGGGNEQFF.

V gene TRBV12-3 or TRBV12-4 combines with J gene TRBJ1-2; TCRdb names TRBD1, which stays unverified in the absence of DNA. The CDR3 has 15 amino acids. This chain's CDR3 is CASSLNGAGEFGYTF.

This CDR3 is CASSQPGLSEQFF. V gene TRBV3-1 combines with J gene TRBJ2-1; the D call of TRBD2 rests on TCRdb alone, since no DNA is present to check it. CDR1 is LGHDT, CDR2 YNNKEL, per germline (reference sequence). The CDR3 length is 13 residues.

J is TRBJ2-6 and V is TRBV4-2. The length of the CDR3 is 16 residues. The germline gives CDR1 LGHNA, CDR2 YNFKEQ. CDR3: CASTLFQGSGANVLTF.

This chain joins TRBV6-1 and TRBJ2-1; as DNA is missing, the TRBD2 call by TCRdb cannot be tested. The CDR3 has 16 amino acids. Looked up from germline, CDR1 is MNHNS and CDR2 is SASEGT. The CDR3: CASSEGGTSGTYEQFF.

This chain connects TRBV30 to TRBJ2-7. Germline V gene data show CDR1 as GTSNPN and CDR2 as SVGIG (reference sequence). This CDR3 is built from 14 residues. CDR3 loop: CAWTPTGSSYEQYF.

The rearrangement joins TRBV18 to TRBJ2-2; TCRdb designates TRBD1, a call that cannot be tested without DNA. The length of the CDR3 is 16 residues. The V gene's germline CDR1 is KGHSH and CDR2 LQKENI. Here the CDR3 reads CASSPMDRGQTGELFF.

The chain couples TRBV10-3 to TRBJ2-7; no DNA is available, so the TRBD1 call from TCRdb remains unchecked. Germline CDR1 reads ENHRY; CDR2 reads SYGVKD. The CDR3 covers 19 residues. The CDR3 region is CAISEWLDRGVKMTYEQYF.

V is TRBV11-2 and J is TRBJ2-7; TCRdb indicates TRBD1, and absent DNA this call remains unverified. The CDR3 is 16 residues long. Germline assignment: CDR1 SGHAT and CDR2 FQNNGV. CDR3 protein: CASSLEGGGAPYEQYF. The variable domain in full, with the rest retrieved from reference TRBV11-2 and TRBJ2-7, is EAGVAQSPRYKIIEKRQSVAFWCNPISGHATLYWYQQILGQGPKLLIQFQNNGVVDDSQLPKDRFSAERLKGVDSTLKIQPAKLEDSAVYLCASSLEGGGAPYEQYFGPGTRLTVT.

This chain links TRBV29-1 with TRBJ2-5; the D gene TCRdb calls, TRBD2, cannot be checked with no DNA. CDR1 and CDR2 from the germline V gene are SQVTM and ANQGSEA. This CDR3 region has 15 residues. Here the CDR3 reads CSALNPGLAGETQYF.

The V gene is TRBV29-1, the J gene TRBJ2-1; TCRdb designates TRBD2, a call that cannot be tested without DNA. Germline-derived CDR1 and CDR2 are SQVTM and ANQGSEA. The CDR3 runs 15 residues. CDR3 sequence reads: CSVGAAGGPNNEQFF.

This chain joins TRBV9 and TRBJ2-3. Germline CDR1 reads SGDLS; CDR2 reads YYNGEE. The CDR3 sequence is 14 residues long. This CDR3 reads CASSVGLASDTQYF.

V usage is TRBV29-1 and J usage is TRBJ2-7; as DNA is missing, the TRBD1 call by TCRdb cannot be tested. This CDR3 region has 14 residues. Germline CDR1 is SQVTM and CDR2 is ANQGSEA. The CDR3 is CSVGTGTGSYEQYF.

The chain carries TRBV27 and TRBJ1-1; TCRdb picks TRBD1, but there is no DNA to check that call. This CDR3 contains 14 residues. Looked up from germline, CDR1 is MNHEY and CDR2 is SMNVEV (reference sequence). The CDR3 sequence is CASRDRALNTEAFF.